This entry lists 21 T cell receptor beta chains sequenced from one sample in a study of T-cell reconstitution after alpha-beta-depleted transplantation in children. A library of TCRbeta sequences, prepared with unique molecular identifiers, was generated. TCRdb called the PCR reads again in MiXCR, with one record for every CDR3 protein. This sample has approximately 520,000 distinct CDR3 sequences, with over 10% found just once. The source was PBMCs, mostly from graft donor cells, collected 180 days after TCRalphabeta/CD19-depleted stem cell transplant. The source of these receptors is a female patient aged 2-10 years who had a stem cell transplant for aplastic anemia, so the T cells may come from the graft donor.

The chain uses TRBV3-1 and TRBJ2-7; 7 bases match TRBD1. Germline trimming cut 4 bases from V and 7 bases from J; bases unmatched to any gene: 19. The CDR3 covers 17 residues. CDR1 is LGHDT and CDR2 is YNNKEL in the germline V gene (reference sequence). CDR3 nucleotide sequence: TGTGCCAGCAGCCGCCTCCCTTGGGGGACAGTCGTCGAGGAGCAGTACTTC. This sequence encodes CASSRLPWGTVVEEQYF.

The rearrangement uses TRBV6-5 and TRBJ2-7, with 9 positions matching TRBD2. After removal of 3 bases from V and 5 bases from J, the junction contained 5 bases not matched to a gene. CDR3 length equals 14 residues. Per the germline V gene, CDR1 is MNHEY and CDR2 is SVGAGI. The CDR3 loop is CASSYSGSLDEQYF. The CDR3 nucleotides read TGTGCCAGCAGTTATAGCGGGAGTTTGGACGAGCAGTACTTC.

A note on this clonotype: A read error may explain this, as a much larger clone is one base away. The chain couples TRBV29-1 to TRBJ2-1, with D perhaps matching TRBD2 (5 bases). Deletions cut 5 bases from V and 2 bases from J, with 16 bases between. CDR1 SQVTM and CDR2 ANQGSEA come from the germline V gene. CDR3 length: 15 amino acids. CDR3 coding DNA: TGCAGCGTTTTATTACTACCGGAGGCCTACAATGAGCAGTTCTTC. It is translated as CSVLLLPEAYNEQFF.

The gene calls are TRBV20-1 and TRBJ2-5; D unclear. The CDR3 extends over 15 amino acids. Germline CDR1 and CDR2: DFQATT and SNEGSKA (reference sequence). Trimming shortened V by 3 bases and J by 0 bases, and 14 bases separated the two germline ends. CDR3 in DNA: TGCAGTGCTAGTAGGCAAGCGACGTACCAAGAGACCCAGTACTTC. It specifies CSASRQATYQETQYF.

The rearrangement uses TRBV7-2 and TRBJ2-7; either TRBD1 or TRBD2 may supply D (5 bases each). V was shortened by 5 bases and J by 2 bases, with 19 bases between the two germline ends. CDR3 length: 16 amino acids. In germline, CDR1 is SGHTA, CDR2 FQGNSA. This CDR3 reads CASSPESGRRAYEQYF. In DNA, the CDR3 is TGTGCCAGCAGCCCGGAGTCGGGACGGCGGGCCTACGAGCAGTACTTC.

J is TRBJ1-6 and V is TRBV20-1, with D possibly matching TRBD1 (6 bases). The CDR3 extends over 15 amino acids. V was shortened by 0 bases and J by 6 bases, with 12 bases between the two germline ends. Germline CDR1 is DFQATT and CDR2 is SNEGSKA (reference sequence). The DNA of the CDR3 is TGCAGTGCTAGAGATGAGGGGGGATTTAATTCACCCCTCCACTTT. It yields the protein CSARDEGGFNSPLHF.

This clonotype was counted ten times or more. The CDR3 nucleotides read TGTGCCAGCAGCGTTTCGGGTTCTGGCAATCAGCCCCAGCATTTT. This translates into CASSVSGSGNQPQHF. The V and J genes are TRBV9 and TRBJ1-5; D is unresolved. Germline V lookup: CDR1 SGDLS, CDR2 YYNGEE. There are 15 residues in the CDR3. Trimming stripped 2 bases from V and 2 bases from J, with 11 bases between.

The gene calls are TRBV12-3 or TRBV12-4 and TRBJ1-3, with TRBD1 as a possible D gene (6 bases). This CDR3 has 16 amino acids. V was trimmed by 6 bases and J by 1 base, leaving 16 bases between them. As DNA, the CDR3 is TGTGCCAGCAGAATATTGGGACAACCGTCTGGAAACACCATATATTTT. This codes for CASRILGQPSGNTIYF.

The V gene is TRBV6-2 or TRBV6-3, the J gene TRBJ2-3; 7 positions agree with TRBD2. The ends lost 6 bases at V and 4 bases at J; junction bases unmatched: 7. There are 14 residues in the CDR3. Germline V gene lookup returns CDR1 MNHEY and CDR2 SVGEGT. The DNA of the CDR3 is TGTGCCAGCAGCCACGGCGGGAGACCAGATACGCAGTATTTT. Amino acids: CASSHGGRPDTQYF.

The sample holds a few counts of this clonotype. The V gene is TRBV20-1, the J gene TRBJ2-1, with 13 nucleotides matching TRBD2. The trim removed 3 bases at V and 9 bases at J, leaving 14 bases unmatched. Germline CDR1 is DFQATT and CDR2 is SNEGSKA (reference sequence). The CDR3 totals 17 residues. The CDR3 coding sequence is TGCAGTGCTAGCCCTAACCCAGGGACTAGCGGGAACGGTGAGCAGTTCTTC. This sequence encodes CSASPNPGTSGNGEQFF.

The CDR3: CASSDSPRYTQYF. The CDR3 DNA reads TGTGCCAGCAGTGACAGTCCGAGGTATACGCAGTATTTT. This sequence joins TRBV6-2 or TRBV6-3 and TRBJ2-3; D may be TRBD1 (5 bases). Germline V gene data show CDR1 as MNHEY and CDR2 as SVGEGT. V lost 5 bases, J lost 7 bases, and 13 bases lay in between. The CDR3 spans 13 residues.

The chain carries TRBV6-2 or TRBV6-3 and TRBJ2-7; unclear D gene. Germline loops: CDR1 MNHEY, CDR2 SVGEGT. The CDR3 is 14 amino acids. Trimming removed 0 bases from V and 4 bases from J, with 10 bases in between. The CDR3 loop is CASSYSKGSYEQYV. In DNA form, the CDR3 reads TGTGCCAGCAGTTACTCGAAAGGCTCTTACGAGCAGTACGTC.

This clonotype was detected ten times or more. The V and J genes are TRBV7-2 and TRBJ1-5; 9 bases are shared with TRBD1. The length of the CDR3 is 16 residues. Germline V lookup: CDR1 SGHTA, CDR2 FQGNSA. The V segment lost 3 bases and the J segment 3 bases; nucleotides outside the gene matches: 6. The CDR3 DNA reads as TGTGCCAGCAGCTTGGGACAGGGACCCTACAATCAGCCCCAGCATTTT. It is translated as CASSLGQGPYNQPQHF.

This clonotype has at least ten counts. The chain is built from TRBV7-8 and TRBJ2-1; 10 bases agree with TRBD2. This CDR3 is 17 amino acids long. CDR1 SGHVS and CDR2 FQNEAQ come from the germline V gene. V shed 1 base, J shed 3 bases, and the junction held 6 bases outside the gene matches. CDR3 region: CASSLVTAGGLYNEQFF. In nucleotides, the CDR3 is TGTGCCAGCAGCTTAGTTACAGCGGGAGGGCTCTACAATGAGCAGTTCTTC.

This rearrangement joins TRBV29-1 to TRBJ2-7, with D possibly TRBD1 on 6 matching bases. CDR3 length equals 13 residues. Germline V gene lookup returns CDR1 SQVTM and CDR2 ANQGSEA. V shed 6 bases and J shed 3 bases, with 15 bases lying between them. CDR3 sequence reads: CSVLTGSNYEQYV. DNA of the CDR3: TGCAGCGTCCTAACAGGGAGTAACTACGAGCAGTACGTC.

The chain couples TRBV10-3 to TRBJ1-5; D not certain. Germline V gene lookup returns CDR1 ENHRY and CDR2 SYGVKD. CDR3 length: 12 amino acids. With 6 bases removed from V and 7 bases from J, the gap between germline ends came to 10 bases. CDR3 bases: TGTGCCATCAGCAAAGACACACAGCCCCAGCATTTT. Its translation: CAISKDTQPQHF.

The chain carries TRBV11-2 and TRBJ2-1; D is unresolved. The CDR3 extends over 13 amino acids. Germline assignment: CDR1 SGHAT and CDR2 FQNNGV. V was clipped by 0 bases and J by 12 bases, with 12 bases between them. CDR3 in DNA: TGTGCCAGCAGCTTAGAAGGCGCCTATGGGCAGTTCTTC. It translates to CASSLEGAYGQFF. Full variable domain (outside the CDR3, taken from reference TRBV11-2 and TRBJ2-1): EAGVAQSPRYKIIEKRQSVAFWCNPISGHATLYWYQQILGQGPKLLIQFQNNGVVDDSQLPKDRFSAERLKGVDSTLKIQPAKLEDSAVYLCASSLEGAYGQFFGPGTRLTVL.

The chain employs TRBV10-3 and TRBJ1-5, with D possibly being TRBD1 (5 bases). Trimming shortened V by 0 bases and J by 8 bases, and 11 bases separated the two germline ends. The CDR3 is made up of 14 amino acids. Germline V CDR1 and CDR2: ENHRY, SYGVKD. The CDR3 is CAISESGTIEPQHF. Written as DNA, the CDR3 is TGTGCCATCAGTGAGTCGGGGACGATCGAGCCCCAGCATTTT.

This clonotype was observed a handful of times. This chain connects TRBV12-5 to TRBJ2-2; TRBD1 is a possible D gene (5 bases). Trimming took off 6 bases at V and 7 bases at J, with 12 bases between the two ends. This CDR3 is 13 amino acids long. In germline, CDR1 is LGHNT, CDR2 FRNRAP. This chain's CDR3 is CASGQDNRGELFF. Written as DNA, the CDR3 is TGTGCTAGTGGCCAGGACAACCGCGGGGAGCTGTTTTTT. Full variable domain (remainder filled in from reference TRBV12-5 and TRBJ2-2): DARVTQTPRHKVTEMGQEVTMRCQPILGHNTVFWYRQTMMQGLELLAYFRNRAPLDDSGMPKDRFSAEMPDATLATLKIQPSEPRDSAVYFCASGQDNRGELFFGEGSRLTVL.

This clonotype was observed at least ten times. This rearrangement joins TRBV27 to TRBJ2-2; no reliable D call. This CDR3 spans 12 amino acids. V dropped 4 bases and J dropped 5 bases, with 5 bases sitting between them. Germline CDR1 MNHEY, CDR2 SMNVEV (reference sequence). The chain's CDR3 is CASSSSTGELFF. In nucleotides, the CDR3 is TGTGCCAGCAGTTCTTCAACCGGGGAGCTGTTTTTT.

The CDR3: CAISDGQGVQPQHF. Written as DNA, the CDR3 is TGTGCCATCAGCGACGGACAGGGGGTTCAGCCCCAGCATTTT. V is TRBV10-3 and J is TRBJ1-5; 10 bases agree with TRBD1. This CDR3 is built from 14 residues. Germline V gives CDR1 ENHRY, CDR2 SYGVKD. The V segment lost 6 bases and the J segment 6 bases; nucleotides outside the gene matches: 5.